The clone carrying this TCR beta chain came up a few times. Its antigen is unknown. TCRdb re-called the RT-PCR reads with MiXCR, one entry per CDR3 protein. There are hundreds of thousands of distinct CDR3 sequences in the sample; approximately 11% occur only once, and about 12% lies in the top ten. This specimen comes from a study of response to subunit inactivated influenza vaccine. After removal of 0 bases from V and 9 bases from J, the junction contained 17 bases not matched to a gene. From germline, CDR1 is DFQATT and CDR2 SNEGSKA (reference sequence). The CDR3 runs 19 residues. Study observations and caveats: It was the authors' suggestion that each seasonal influenza vaccination recruits few new T cells.

The sequencing used PBMCs from blood, collected about 6 weeks after vaccination. The source of this sequence is a man in his forties or fifties who received an inactivated influenza vaccine. The rearrangement uses TRBV20-1 and TRBJ2-3; 14 nucleotides agree with TRBD2. This CDR3 reads CSARDLGLAGGSRDSTQYF. CDR3 DNA: TGCAGTGCTAGAGATCTCGGACTAGCGGGGGGCTCCCGAGATTCGACGCAGTATTTT.